These 19 T cell receptor beta chains were all obtained from the same sample, sequenced in a study of T cells in women clearing cervical HPV infection. Using immunoSEQ multiplex PCR, the repertoire was profiled, and TCRdb retains in-frame clones only, with some absent. The specimen's table records roughly 30,000 clones. Sequenced sample: blood buffy coat. These receptor sequences come from a woman aged 18-69 years with a cervical HPV16 infection that either progressed to CIN3+ or cleared (not recorded which).

Concerning this clone itself: Read data end 3 residues before the CDR3 end; the end is taken from the germline J gene. The V call is TRBV13, the J call TRBJ1-4, with 9 bases lining up with TRBD1. With 6 bases clipped from V and 7 bases from J, the junction kept 6 bases outside the gene matches. CDR1 PRHDT and CDR2 FYEKMQ come from the germline V gene (reference sequence). The CDR3 length is 14 residues. The CDR3 protein is CASSTTGGREKLFF. CDR3 DNA (partial): TGTGCCAGCAGTACGACAGGGGGGCGTGAAAAA.

For this clone: The read terminates 3 residues before the CDR3 end, so the remaining end is supplied by the germline J gene. V is TRBV7-2 and J is TRBJ2-2; TRBD2 aligns across 10 bases. V trimming: 2 bases; J trimming: 5 bases; junction bases outside the gene matches: 2. Per the germline V gene, CDR1 is SGHTA and CDR2 is FQGNSA. CDR3 length: 15 amino acids. This CDR3 is CASSLRAGGTGELFF. CDR3 DNA (partial): TGTGCCAGCAGCTTAAGAGCGGGAGGGACCGGGGAG.

In the case of this clone: The read is 3 residues too short to cover the CDR3 end, so that end is filled in from the germline J gene. The rearrangement uses TRBV7-2 and TRBJ2-3; 7 bases map to TRBD2. The CDR3 is 15 amino acids. Germline V gene lookup returns CDR1 SGHTA and CDR2 FQGNSA. The trim removed 4 bases at V and 2 bases at J, leaving 6 bases unmatched. The CDR3 region is CASSSQRGYTDTQYF. The CDR3 bases that were read are TGTGCCAGCAGCTCCCAGCGGGGATACACAGATACG. Together with reference TRBV7-2 and TRBJ2-3, the CDR3 gives the full variable domain: GAGVSQSPSNKVTEKGKDVELRCDPISGHTALYWYRQSLGQGLEFLIYFQGNSAPDKSGLPSDRFSAERTGGSVSTLTIQRTQQEDSAVYLCASSSQRGYTDTQYFGPGTRLTVL.

About this clone: The read ends 3 residues shy of where the CDR3 ends; the end is completed using the germline J gene. V usage is TRBV7-9 and J usage is TRBJ1-2, with D possibly TRBD1 on 6 matching bases. The germline gives CDR1 SEHNR, CDR2 FQNEAQ (reference sequence). The CDR3 sequence is 15 residues long. The sequenced part of the CDR3 DNA is TGTGCCCTTTCACGCGGCAGGGGCGGGTCTCTCGAC. As protein: CALSRGRGGSLD. The whole CDR3 protein reads CALSRGRGGSLDYTF.

Details on this clone: From the germline J gene comes the end of the CDR3, since the read stops 3 residues before it. The chain is built from TRBV19 and TRBJ1-1, with D hard to call. Germline CDR1 reads LNHDA; CDR2 reads SQIVND (reference sequence). CDR3 length: 14 amino acids. The CDR3 DNA, read in part, is TGTGCCAGTAGTACGTCTAGCGGGAGCAACGAG. Its translation: CASSTSSGSNE. The CDR3 in full is CASSTSSGSNEAFF.

Comments on this clone: The missing CDR3 end, 3 residues past where the read stops, is filled in from the germline J gene. V gene TRBV29-1 combines with J gene TRBJ1-2; D is possibly TRBD1 (5 bases). V lost 3 bases and J 4 bases, leaving 15 bases between the germline ends. The CDR3 is made up of 14 amino acids. Germline V gene data show CDR1 as SQVTM and CDR2 as ANQGSEA. CDR3 amino acids: CSVDAGQPLYGYTF. The sequenced part of the CDR3 DNA is TGCAGCGTTGATGCGGGGCAGCCCCTCTATGGC.

The CDR3 loop reads CSAPVEGALKTQYF. The covered CDR3 bases are TGCAGTGCACCCGTAGAGGGGGCTTTGAAGACG. This chain links TRBV20-1 with TRBJ2-3; 7 bases are a match to TRBD1. The read gets to within 3 residues of the CDR3 end, and the germline J gene fills in the rest. The CDR3 sequence is 14 residues long. CDR1 DFQATT and CDR2 SNEGSKA come from the germline V gene (reference sequence).

This CDR3 reads CASSLRSGSPEQYF. The DNA read from the CDR3 is TGTGCCAGCAGCTTGCGTAGCGGGAGCCCCGAG. The chain employs TRBV5-4 and TRBJ2-7, with 9 positions matching TRBD2. Sequencing ends 3 residues short of the CDR3 end; the germline J gene provides the rest. With V trimmed by 1 base and J by 6 bases, 5 bases remained unmatched. The CDR3 loop spans 14 amino acids. Germline V gene data show CDR1 as SGHNT and CDR2 as YYREEE (reference sequence).

Notes on this clone: From the germline J gene comes the end of the CDR3, since the read stops 3 residues before it. The V call is TRBV19, the J call TRBJ2-2, with a weak D call TRBD1 (6 bases). Germline CDR1 and CDR2: LNHDA and SQIVND (reference sequence). The CDR3 loop spans 13 amino acids. The part of the CDR3 DNA that was read is TGTGCCAGTAGCCGTAGGACAGCCGAAAAG. Residues: CASSRRTAEK. The full CDR3 reads CASSRRTAEKLFF.

CDR3 DNA (partial): TGTGCCAGCAGCTTAACAGGAGGTCCA. It translates to CASSLTGGP. The whole CDR3 protein reads CASSLTGGPLFF. The chain has TRBV7-9 and TRBJ1-4; tentative D call: TRBD1 (5 bases). The read is 3 residues too short to cover the CDR3 end, so that end is filled in from the germline J gene. Germline V gene sequence: CDR1 SEHNR, CDR2 FQNEAQ (reference sequence). The CDR3 extends over 12 amino acids.

To note about this clone: The CDR3 is cut off 3 residues early in the read; its end comes from the germline J gene. The V call is TRBV7-9, the J call TRBJ1-3; no reliable D call. Germline V gene data show CDR1 as SEHNR and CDR2 as FQNEAQ (reference sequence). V lost 2 bases and J lost 5, with 10 bases in between. CDR3 length equals 14 residues. The CDR3 region is CASSLRSSRNTIYF. CDR3 bases read: TGTGCCAGCAGCTTAAGGTCCTCAAGAAACACC.

With regard to this clone: Coverage ceases 3 residues before the CDR3 finishes, and the germline J gene fills in the end. The chain is built from TRBV10-3 and TRBJ2-3; 12 bases line up with TRBD2. CDR1 is ENHRY, CDR2 SYGVKD, per germline. The ends lost 4 bases at V and 4 bases at J; junction bases unmatched: 15. This CDR3 contains 19 residues. CDR3 sequence: CAISVPPPPLAGGADTQYF. The covered CDR3 bases are TGTGCCATCAGTGTCCCACCCCCCCCTCTAGCGGGGGGGGCAGATACG.

A word on this clone: A junction boundary mismatches the germline segment, possibly from a read error. The CDR3 is cut off 3 residues early in the read; its end comes from the germline J gene. The sample contains more than one DNA sequence encoding this CDR3. This chain links TRBV5-6 with TRBJ1-3; TRBD1 might be the D (5 bases). In germline, CDR1 is SGHDT, CDR2 YYEEEE. This CDR3 has 15 residues. The part of the CDR3 DNA that was read is TGTGCCAGCAGCTTCGGGACTCTTAATGGAAACACT. Encoded protein: CASSFGTLNGNT. In full, the CDR3 is CASSFGTLNGNTIYF.

Worth noting for this clone: Read data end 3 residues before the CDR3 end; the end is taken from the germline J gene. The genes are TRBV5-1 and TRBJ2-7; TRBD2 matches at 14 bases. The V gene's germline CDR1 is SGHRS and CDR2 YFSETQ. The V and J ends lost 3 bases and 5 bases, in that order; junction bases with no gene match: 4. This CDR3 comprises 15 residues. CDR3: CASSSGLAGENEQYF. The CDR3 bases that were read are TGCGCCAGCAGCTCGGGACTAGCGGGGGAAAACGAG.

With respect to this clone: The CDR3 extends 3 residues past the end of the read, so its final part is completed from the germline J gene. This sequence joins TRBV20-1 and TRBJ1-1, with 7 positions matching TRBD1. The ends lost 5 bases at V and 2 bases at J; junction bases unmatched: 14. The CDR3 contains 16 residues. Germline loops: CDR1 DFQATT, CDR2 SNEGSKA (reference sequence). This CDR3 reads CSARATKGARNTEAFF. CDR3 DNA (partial): TGCAGTGCTCGTGCTACAAAGGGGGCAAGAAACACTGAA.

About this clone itself: The CDR3 goes on 3 residues after the read ends, and that part is filled in from the germline J gene. This rearrangement joins TRBV20-1 to TRBJ1-5; the match to TRBD1 covers 8 bases. Germline V gene sequence: CDR1 DFQATT, CDR2 SNEGSKA (reference sequence). The CDR3 covers 16 residues. V lost 5 bases, J lost 0 bases, and 9 bases stayed unmatched. The CDR3 region is CSASTGAIGSNQPQHF. The sequenced part of the CDR3 DNA is TGCAGTGCTTCGACAGGGGCCATAGGTAGCAATCAGCCC.

In the case of this clone: Read data end 3 residues before the CDR3 end; the end is taken from the germline J gene. The chain is built from TRBV19 and TRBJ2-1, with a possible D match to TRBD2 (5 bases). CDR3 length: 13 residues. Germline values: CDR1 LNHDA, CDR2 SQIVND (reference sequence). V lost 3 bases and J lost 3, with 6 bases in between. CDR3: CASSIAGYNEQFF. Incomplete CDR3 DNA: TGTGCCAGTAGTATCGCGGGCTACAATGAG.

Remarks on this clone: The DNA ends 3 residues before the CDR3 does, and the rest of the CDR3 is filled in from the germline J gene. J is TRBJ1-5 and V is TRBV27, with TRBD1 matching 10 bases. Germline V gives CDR1 MNHEY, CDR2 SMNVEV (reference sequence). V lost 5 bases, J lost 5 bases, and 15 bases stayed unmatched. The CDR3 totals 18 residues. The CDR3 loop reads CASSPLFLTGGWDQPQHF. The part of the CDR3 DNA that was read is TGTGCCAGCAGTCCCCTATTCTTGACAGGGGGCTGGGATCAGCCC.

Of note for this clone: Sequencing ends 3 residues short of the CDR3 end; the germline J gene provides the rest. The V call is TRBV6-1, the J call TRBJ2-7; D is perhaps TRBD2 (5 bases). CDR3 length: 12 amino acids. Trimming removed 3 bases from V and 6 bases from J, with 9 bases in between. Germline V gene sequence: CDR1 MNHNS, CDR2 SASEGT. CDR3 in amino acids: CASSEAGGEQYF. The DNA read from the CDR3 is TGTGCCAGCAGTGAGGCAGGAGGCGAG.